Following are 9 T cell receptor beta chains from one sample sequenced in a study of cytomegalovirus exposure and HLA in healthy donors. A multiplex PCR was run with 60 Vbeta primers and 13 Jbeta primers. Here immunoSEQ multiplex PCR was the method, and the copy in TCRdb shows in-frame clones only, minus some. Of 100,000 or so clones listed, around three quarters were seen once; the top ten hold 3% to 4.5%. The sequenced sample was PBMCs. The receptors derive from a woman in her 50s in good health and CMV-seropositive.

The V gene is TRBV30, the J gene TRBJ2-5; TRBD1 agrees at 7 bases. Germline loops: CDR1 GTSNPN, CDR2 SVGIG (reference sequence). The ends lost 4 bases at V and 2 bases at J; junction bases unmatched: 4. The CDR3 extends over 13 amino acids. CDR3: CAWTGQTQETQYF. CDR3 coding DNA: TGTGCCTGGACGGGACAGACACAAGAGACCCAGTACTTC.

V gene TRBV15 combines with J gene TRBJ2-7; 8 nucleotides match TRBD1. The germline V gene has CDR1 LNHNV and CDR2 YYDKDF (reference sequence). Losses at the gene ends were 3 bases for V and 12 bases for J; bases not matched to a gene: 16. This CDR3 has 15 amino acids. CDR3: CATSSVTGTGSTRYF. In nucleotides, the CDR3 is TGTGCCACCAGCAGTGTAACCGGGACAGGATCTACTCGGTACTTC.

This chain joins TRBV29-1 and TRBJ1-5, with no clear D. The CDR3 is 12 residues long. In germline, CDR1 is SQVTM, CDR2 ANQGSEA. V gave up 8 bases and J gave up 2 bases, with 10 bases separating them. CDR3 in DNA: TGCAGCTACGGGGTGGGCAATCAGCCCCAGCATTTT. Amino acid sequence: CSYGVGNQPQHF.

This sequence joins TRBV9 and TRBJ2-5; D might be TRBD1 (6 bases). This CDR3 is built from 13 residues. Germline CDR1 is SGDLS and CDR2 is YYNGEE. V lost 5 bases and J 3 bases, leaving 11 bases between the germline ends. CDR3 sequence: CASRDSFEETQYF. The CDR3 nucleotides read TGTGCCAGCAGGGACAGCTTCGAAGAGACCCAGTACTTC.

This clone was counted only a few times. The rearrangement joins TRBV27 to TRBJ2-7; 13 bases are shared with TRBD2. The CDR3 consists of 14 residues. V dropped 5 bases and J dropped 6; count of bases not matched to a gene: 4. CDR1 and CDR2 from the germline V gene are MNHEY and SMNVEV (reference sequence). The CDR3 region has the DNA TGTGCCAGCAGTCTCACTAGCGGGGGGGGCGAGCAGTACTTC. Translated: CASSLTSGGGEQYF.

The chain recombines TRBV30 with TRBJ1-2; no firm D call. Trimming took 6 bases from V and 0 from J, leaving 11 bases between them. The CDR3 has 13 amino acids. Germline V gene lookup returns CDR1 GTSNPN and CDR2 SVGIG (reference sequence). The CDR3 region has the DNA TGTGCCTGCCAGGACGGGACTAACTATGGCTACACCTTC. Residues: CACQDGTNYGYTF.

The V gene is TRBV7-6, the J gene TRBJ2-2; 7 bases are a match to TRBD2. This CDR3 is built from 15 residues. The V gene end was trimmed by 2 bases and the J gene end by 7 bases; junction bases not matched to a gene: 7. Germline CDR1 is SGHVS and CDR2 is FNYEAQ. This CDR3 is CASSLNLAADGELFF. CDR3 bases: TGTGCCAGCAGCTTAAATCTAGCGGCCGACGGGGAGCTGTTTTTT.

The chain employs TRBV30 and TRBJ1-5; TRBD1 is a possible D gene (5 bases). CDR3 length: 14 amino acids. V was clipped by 3 bases and J by 5 bases, with 14 bases between them. Germline V gene sequence: CDR1 GTSNPN, CDR2 SVGIG (reference sequence). CDR3 DNA sequence: TGTGCCTGGAGCACGACAGTACGGGATCAGCCCCAGCATTTT. Translating it yields CAWSTTVRDQPQHF.

CDR3 loop: CASRGGGLKTGELFF. The CDR3, as DNA: TGTGCCAGCAGGGGGGGAGGGCTTAAAACCGGGGAGCTGTTTTTT. The chain carries TRBV6-1 and TRBJ2-2; 7 bases are shared with TRBD2. CDR1 MNHNS and CDR2 SASEGT come from the germline V gene. The J segment lost 5 bases and the V segment lost 6 bases, leaving 9 bases of the junction unmatched. The CDR3 spans 15 residues.